This record looks at one T cell receptor beta chain sequence and its context. TCRdb keeps only in-frame clones here, not all; method: immunoSEQ multiplex PCR. The table has 300,000 to 400,000 clones, 80% to 90% seen once. Germline V gene sequence: CDR1 SEHNR, CDR2 FQNEAQ (reference sequence). V dropped 5 bases and J dropped 5 bases, with 15 bases sitting between them. The CDR3 has 14 residues. The sample belongs to a study of blood T cell repertoires in COVID-19. As for the study in general: PBMCs, B-cell-depleted T cells, or T cells provided the cDNA or gDNA that made up the material.

V and J are TRBV7-9 and TRBJ1-1; possible D gene TRBD1, 6 bases. Sequences were obtained from PBMCs or T cells enriched from blood (not recorded which). This clonotype was sampled from a man between 18 and 35 years old who had recovered from COVID-19. CDR3 amino acids: CASSPAGVQTEAFF. The CDR3 DNA reads TGTGCCAGCAGCCCCGCAGGGGTACAAACTGAAGCTTTCTTT.